This TCR beta chain was recorded in a study of shared clonotypes between healthy human individuals. Findings and caveats of the study: Larger estimated richness was generally seen in naive subsets than in memory subsets. Some naive CD4 clonotypes, 4% to 6%, turned up in common across a few donors. What rarefaction showed was incomplete sorted-subset sequencing despite large depth.

It was CD45RO-negative cells, positively selected for CCR7, that made up naive CD8 cells, with terminally differentiated effector memory CD45RA+ cells excluded. TCRdb's table, derived via immunoSEQ multiplex PCR, lists solely in-frame clones and lacks some. The sample has 1.5 million to 2.5 million clones, about 95% seen once. Germline-derived CDR1 and CDR2 are SEHNR and FQNEAQ (reference sequence). The CDR3 covers 16 residues. V shed 0 bases and J 2 bases; nucleotides not matched to a gene: 4. Worth noting for this clone: The antigen is unknown.

The chain uses TRBV7-9 and TRBJ2-3; TRBD2 matches 8 bases. The clonotype comes from a man aged 18 to 35 in good health. Sequenced: naive CD8+ T cells sorted from blood. The CDR3 DNA sequence: TGTGCCAGCAGCTTAGCGGATAGCGGGAACACAGATACGCAGTATTTT. Translating gives CASSLADSGNTDTQYF.